The TCR beta chain described here comes from a study of T cell changes during pregnancy in multiple sclerosis. Per germline, CDR1 LGHNA and CDR2 YSLEER. Trimming removed 0 bases at V and 7 bases at J, with 19 bases between. The CDR3 is 16 residues long. Clones were read by immunoSEQ multiplex PCR, and TCRdb kept only the in-frame ones, dropping some. This sample carries 45,000 to 65,000 clones, approximately 94% of them seen once, and the ten largest clones take less than 4.5%. The clonotype comes from a female donor with multiple sclerosis, enrolled in a pregnancy study. The chain carries TRBV4-3 and TRBJ2-7, with a weak D call TRBD2 (5 bases). The sequenced sample was CD8+ T cells from peripheral blood mononuclear cells, obtained in the third trimester of pregnancy. The CDR3 coding sequence is TGCGCCAGCAGCCAAGATTCAGGAGTACCTCCGGGGGAGCAGTACTTC. This codes for CASSQDSGVPPGEQYF.